This T cell receptor beta chain was recovered during a study of Ad26.COV2.S vaccination and SARS-CoV-2 variants. Study summary: The COV1001 Ad26.COV2.S trial arm included the donor.

V lost 0 bases, J lost 8 bases, and 8 bases lay in between. Germline V gives CDR1 LNHDA, CDR2 SQIVND (reference sequence). This CDR3 comprises 14 residues. Comments on this clone: Its matching antigen is unknown.

The treatment here: roughly 18 received Ad26.COV2.S at low or high dose, single or two shots; 5 received placebo; per-sample allocation not given. Specimen acquisition occurred on day 63 following the initial vaccine or placebo injection. Study-level findings and limits: The TCR breadth and depth analyses may have understated or missed part of the total T cell responses.

TCRdb keeps only in-frame clones here, not all; method: immunoSEQ multiplex PCR. Of roughly 700,000 clones in the sample, roughly 90% were seen once. The source of this sequence is a person between 18 and 65 years old who received the Ad26.COV2.S COVID-19 vaccine or a placebo. J is TRBJ1-6 and V is TRBV19; D unclear. The sequencing used peripheral blood, collected in a trial of Ad26.COV2.S vaccine versus placebo. CDR3 residues: CASSIDYSDSPLHF. The CDR3 nucleotides are TGTGCCAGTAGTATAGACTATAGCGATTCACCCCTCCACTTT.